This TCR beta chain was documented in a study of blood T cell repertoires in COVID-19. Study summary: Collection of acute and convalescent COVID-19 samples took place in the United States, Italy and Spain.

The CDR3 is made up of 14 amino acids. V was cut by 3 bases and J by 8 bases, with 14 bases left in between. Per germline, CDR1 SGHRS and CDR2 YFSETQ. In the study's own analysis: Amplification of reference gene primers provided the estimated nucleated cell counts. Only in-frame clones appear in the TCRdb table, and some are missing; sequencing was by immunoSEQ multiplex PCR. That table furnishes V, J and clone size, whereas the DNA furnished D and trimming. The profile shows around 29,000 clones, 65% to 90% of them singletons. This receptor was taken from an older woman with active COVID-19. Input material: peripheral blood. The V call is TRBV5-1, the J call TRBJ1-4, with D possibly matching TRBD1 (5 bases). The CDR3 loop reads CASSSGRREEKLFF. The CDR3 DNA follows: TGCGCCAGCAGCTCGGGACGGAGGGAAGAAAAACTGTTTTTT.